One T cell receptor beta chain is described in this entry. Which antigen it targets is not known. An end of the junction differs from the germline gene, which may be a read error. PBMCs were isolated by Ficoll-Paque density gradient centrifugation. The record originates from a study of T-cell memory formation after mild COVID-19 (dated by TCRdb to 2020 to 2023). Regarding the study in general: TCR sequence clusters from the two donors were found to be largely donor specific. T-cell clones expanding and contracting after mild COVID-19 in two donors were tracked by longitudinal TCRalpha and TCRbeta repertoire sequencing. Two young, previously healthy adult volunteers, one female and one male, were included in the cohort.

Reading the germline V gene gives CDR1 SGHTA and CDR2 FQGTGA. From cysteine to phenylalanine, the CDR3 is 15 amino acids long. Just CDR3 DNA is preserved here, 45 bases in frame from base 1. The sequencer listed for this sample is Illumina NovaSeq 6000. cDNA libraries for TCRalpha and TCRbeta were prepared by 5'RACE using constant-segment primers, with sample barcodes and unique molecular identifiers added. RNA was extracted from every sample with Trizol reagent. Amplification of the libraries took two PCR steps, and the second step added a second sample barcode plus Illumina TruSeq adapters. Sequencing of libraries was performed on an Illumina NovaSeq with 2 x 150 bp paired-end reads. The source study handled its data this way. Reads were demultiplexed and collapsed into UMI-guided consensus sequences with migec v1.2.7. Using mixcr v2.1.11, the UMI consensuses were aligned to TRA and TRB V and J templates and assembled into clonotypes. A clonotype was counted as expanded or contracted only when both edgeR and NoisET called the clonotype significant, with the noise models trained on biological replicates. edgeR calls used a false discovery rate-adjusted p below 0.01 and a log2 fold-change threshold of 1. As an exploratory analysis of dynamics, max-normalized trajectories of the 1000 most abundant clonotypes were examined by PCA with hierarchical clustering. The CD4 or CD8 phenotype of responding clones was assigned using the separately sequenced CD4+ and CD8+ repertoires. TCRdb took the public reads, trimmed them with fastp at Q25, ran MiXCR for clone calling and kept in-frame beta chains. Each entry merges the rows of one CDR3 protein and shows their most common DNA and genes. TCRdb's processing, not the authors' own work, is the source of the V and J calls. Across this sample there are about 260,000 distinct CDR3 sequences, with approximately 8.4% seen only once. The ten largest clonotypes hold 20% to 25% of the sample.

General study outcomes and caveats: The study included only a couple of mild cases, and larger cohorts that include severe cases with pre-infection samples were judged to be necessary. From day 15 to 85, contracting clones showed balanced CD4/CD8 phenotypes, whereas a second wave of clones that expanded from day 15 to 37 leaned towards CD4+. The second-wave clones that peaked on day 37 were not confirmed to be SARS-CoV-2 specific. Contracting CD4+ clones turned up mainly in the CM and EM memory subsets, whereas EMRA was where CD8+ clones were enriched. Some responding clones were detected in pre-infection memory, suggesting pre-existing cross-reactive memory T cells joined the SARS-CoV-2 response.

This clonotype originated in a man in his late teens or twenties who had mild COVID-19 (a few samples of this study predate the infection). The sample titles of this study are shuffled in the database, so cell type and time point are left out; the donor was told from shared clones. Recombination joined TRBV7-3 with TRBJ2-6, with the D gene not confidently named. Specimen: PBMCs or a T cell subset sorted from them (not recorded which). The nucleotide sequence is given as TGTGCCAGCAGCCCACAGAGTTCTGTGGCCAACGTCCTGACTTTC. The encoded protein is CASSPQSSVANVLTF.